The 20 T cell receptor beta chains presented below share a single source sample, sequenced in a study of blood T cell repertoires in COVID-19. Method: immunoSEQ multiplex PCR; TCRdb's copy keeps in-frame clones and lacks some. The repertoire includes some 400,000 clones, 70% to 90% of them detected once, and 10% sits in the top ten. Source material: peripheral blood. The receptor set was obtained from a woman in her twenties or thirties with COVID-19, enrolled during active disease.

V and J are TRBV24-1 and TRBJ2-7, with a tentative D call TRBD1 (6 bases). V dropped 5 bases and J dropped 4 bases, with 11 bases sitting between them. The CDR3 runs to 13 residues. CDR1 and CDR2 from the germline V gene are KGHDR and SFDVKD. The CDR3 DNA reads TGTGCCACCAGTGGCGAAAGGGGGTACGAGCAGTACTTC. It codes for CATSGERGYEQYF.

V is TRBV5-1 and J is TRBJ2-7; 10 nucleotides align to TRBD2. The length of the CDR3 is 14 residues. CDR1 is SGHRS and CDR2 is YFSETQ in the germline V gene. With 3 bases clipped from V and 6 bases from J, the junction kept 6 bases outside the gene matches. In nucleotides, the CDR3 is TGCGCCAGCAGCTCCGGACTAGCGGAATCCGAGCAGTACTTC. Amino acids: CASSSGLAESEQYF.

DNA of the CDR3: TGTGCCAGCAGCTTAGCCCTTTACACTGAAGCTTTCTTT. This sequence encodes CASSLALYTEAFF. The gene calls are TRBV7-8 and TRBJ1-1, with D unclear. The CDR3 loop spans 13 amino acids. Germline V gives CDR1 SGHVS, CDR2 FQNEAQ. V was shortened by 0 bases and J by 3 bases, with 5 bases between the two germline ends.

The chain uses TRBV19 and TRBJ2-1; the match to TRBD2 covers 15 bases. V was clipped by 6 bases and J by 5 bases; unmatched bases: 8. The CDR3 is made up of 17 amino acids. The germline V gene encodes CDR1 LNHDA and CDR2 SQIVND (reference sequence). CDR3 sequence reads: CASRSPGLAGGNNEQFF. CDR3 bases: TGTGCCAGTAGATCACCGGGACTAGCGGGAGGAAACAATGAGCAGTTCTTC.

The genes are TRBV4-1 and TRBJ1-2; maybe TRBD1 (5 bases). Germline V lookup: CDR1 MGHRA, CDR2 YSYEKL. Trimming stripped 4 bases from V and 5 bases from J, with 14 bases between. The CDR3 is 14 amino acids. The CDR3 region has the DNA TGCGCCAGCAGCCGAGAGGGGAGGTCATATGGCTACACCTTC. Translating it yields CASSREGRSYGYTF.

This rearrangement joins TRBV5-1 to TRBJ2-1; 11 nucleotides align to TRBD2. Germline values: CDR1 SGHRS, CDR2 YFSETQ. CDR3 length equals 15 residues. Trimming cost V 1 base and J 7 bases; bases outside gene matches: 4. CDR3 region: CASSLTSGSQNEQFF. Here the CDR3 DNA reads TGCGCCAGCAGCTTGACTAGCGGGAGTCAAAATGAGCAGTTCTTC.

The genes are TRBV6-4 and TRBJ1-4, with D possibly TRBD1 on 5 matching bases. Trimming removed 3 bases at V and 3 bases at J, with 8 bases between. Germline V gene sequence: CDR1 MRHNA, CDR2 SNTAGT. This CDR3 is 14 amino acids long. The CDR3 region has the DNA TGTGCCAGCAGTGAGACAGCCTCTAATGAAAAACTGTTTTTT. Translated: CASSETASNEKLFF.

This clone was detected once. This chain joins TRBV30 and TRBJ2-1, with 10 bases that match TRBD2. In germline, CDR1 is GTSNPN, CDR2 SVGIG (reference sequence). CDR3 length: 16 residues. After removal of 0 bases from V and 5 bases from J, the junction contained 7 bases not matched to a gene. In DNA, the CDR3 is TGTGCCTGGAGTGTACCCAGCGGGAGGGGGGACAATGAGCAGTTCTTC. Translation gives CAWSVPSGRGDNEQFF.

The J gene is TRBJ2-1, the V gene TRBV7-3; maybe TRBD2 (6 bases). Germline V gene lookup returns CDR1 SGHTA and CDR2 FQGTGA. The length of the CDR3 is 15 residues. V gave up 5 bases and J gave up 4 bases, with 15 bases separating them. The CDR3 DNA follows: TGTGCCAGCAGCACATCCGGGACTGCTTACAATGAGCAGTTCTTC. It yields the protein CASSTSGTAYNEQFF. The whole variable domain, filled in from reference TRBV7-3 and TRBJ2-1, reads GAGVSQTPSNKVTEKGKYVELRCDPISGHTALYWYRQSLGQGPEFLIYFQGTGAADDSGLPNDRFFAVRPEGSVSTLKIQRTERGDSAVYLCASSTSGTAYNEQFFGPGTRLTVL.

The gene calls are TRBV27 and TRBJ1-1; D gene ambiguous. This CDR3 spans 14 amino acids. V was shortened by 5 bases and J by 4 bases, with 14 bases between the two germline ends. Germline V gene lookup returns CDR1 MNHEY and CDR2 SMNVEV (reference sequence). CDR3 DNA: TGTGCCAGCAGTCTACAGTTTATGGGCACTGAAGCTTTCTTT. Its translation is CASSLQFMGTEAFF.

This clone has just one count. The chain links TRBV15 to TRBJ2-7, with D perhaps matching TRBD2 (6 bases). Per germline, CDR1 LNHNV and CDR2 YYDKDF (reference sequence). CDR3 length: 15 residues. The germline V and J ends were trimmed by 0 bases and 5 bases, with 14 bases remaining between them. Here the CDR3 DNA reads TGTGCCACCAGCAGAGAACGGGGAGGTGGGAACGAGCAGTACTTC. This encodes CATSRERGGGNEQYF.

The rearrangement joins TRBV6-4 to TRBJ1-1, with 7 positions matching TRBD1. V was clipped by 0 bases and J by 5 bases; unmatched bases: 3. The CDR3 runs 14 residues. Per germline, CDR1 MRHNA and CDR2 SNTAGT. CDR3 in DNA: TGTGCCAGCAGTGACTCCCACAGGGGAACTGAAGCTTTCTTT. Residues: CASSDSHRGTEAFF.

This rearrangement joins TRBV10-2 to TRBJ2-7, with D maybe TRBD1 (6 bases). The CDR3 extends over 15 amino acids. Trimming removed 5 bases at V and 0 bases at J, with 14 bases between. The germline CDR1 and CDR2 sequences are WSHSY and SAAADI. In DNA form, the CDR3 reads TGCGCCAGCAGTTTAACTTTCAGGGGCTCCTACGAGCAGTACTTC. Its translation: CASSLTFRGSYEQYF.

J is TRBJ1-1 and V is TRBV24-1, with unresolved D. Trimming pared 0 bases from V and 5 bases from J, leaving 15 bases between. Germline V gene sequence: CDR1 KGHDR, CDR2 SFDVKD. There are 16 residues in the CDR3. CDR3 protein: CATSDLRPGGRTEAFF. For the CDR3, the DNA is TGTGCCACCAGTGATTTGCGCCCAGGCGGGCGAACTGAAGCTTTCTTT.

This sequence joins TRBV18 and TRBJ2-7; TRBD1 aligns across 8 bases. Trimming took 4 bases from V and 2 from J; bases not matched to a gene: 7. Germline CDR1 is KGHSH and CDR2 is LQKENI. This CDR3 contains 15 residues. CDR3 region: CASSRVAQGAYEQYF. In nucleotides, the CDR3 is TGTGCCAGCTCACGCGTTGCACAGGGGGCCTACGAGCAGTACTTC.

The CDR3 region is CATSSADGGYGYTF. CDR3 bases: TGTGCCACCAGCAGTGCGGACGGAGGCTATGGCTACACCTTC. This chain uses TRBV15 with TRBJ1-2; D call uncertain. V was trimmed by 3 bases and J by 4 bases, leaving 12 bases between them. The CDR3 contains 14 residues. Germline lookup yields CDR1 LNHNV and CDR2 YYDKDF (reference sequence).

The chain joins TRBV2 to TRBJ2-1; 10 nucleotides align to TRBD2. CDR3 size: 20 residues. Germline-derived CDR1 and CDR2 are SNHLY and FYNNEI. V gave up 0 bases and J gave up 1 base; unmatched junction bases: 12. The DNA for the CDR3 is TGTGCCAGCAGTGAAGCGGGGGTAGGTAGCGGGAGGAGGTCCTACAATGAGCAGTTCTTC. It is translated as CASSEAGVGSGRRSYNEQFF.

This sequence joins TRBV15 and TRBJ2-2; a weak D match, TRBD2 (7 bases). CDR1 is LNHNV, CDR2 YYDKDF, per germline (reference sequence). The CDR3 has 17 residues. V was clipped by 1 base and J by 0 bases, with 12 bases between them. CDR3 sequence reads: CATSRARGTPNTGELFF. The CDR3 DNA is TGTGCCACCAGCAGAGCGCGGGGGACACCGAACACCGGGGAGCTGTTTTTT.

The rearrangement joins TRBV5-4 to TRBJ2-5; 11 bases match TRBD2. Trimming at V came to 1 base and at J to 9 bases, leaving 8 bases not matched to a gene. Germline V gives CDR1 SGHNT, CDR2 YYREEE (reference sequence). The CDR3 sequence is 15 residues long. The CDR3 sequence is CASSLRTSGQVAQYF. In DNA, the CDR3 is TGTGCCAGCAGCTTGAGGACTAGCGGGCAGGTGGCCCAGTACTTC.

This clone was recorded once. The rearrangement links TRBV15 to TRBJ2-7; possible D gene TRBD2, 6 bases. Trimming removed 5 bases at V and 2 bases at J, with 19 bases between. The CDR3 has 16 residues. Germline V CDR1 and CDR2: LNHNV, YYDKDF (reference sequence). In DNA, the CDR3 is TGTGCCACCAGCTCTTTTTTTAGCGGATCTCCCTACGAGCAGTACTTC. Residues: CATSSFFSGSPYEQYF.